This T cell receptor (beta chain) was identified during a study of OX40 agonist ivuxolimab in advanced cancers. Overall study context: Dose-escalation patients were diagnosed with hepatocellular carcinoma, melanoma, renal cell cancer or head and neck cancer.

As concerns this clone: Antigen: not known.

Findings of the study overall: Certain nonresponders additionally had low normalized T-cell clonal expansion.

Assay: immunoSEQ multiplex PCR; the TCRdb copy retains only in-frame clones and omits some. This table holds about 60,000 clones, 86% found once. This CDR3 contains 16 residues. The J segment lost 5 bases and the V segment lost 0 bases, leaving 6 bases of the junction unmatched. Germline CDR1 is SGHKS and CDR2 is YYEKEE (reference sequence). Sample: CD4+ or CD8+ T cells sorted from blood, taken in a trial of the OX40 agonist ivuxolimab. The sequence derives from an adult with an advanced solid tumor such as melanoma, head and neck, liver or kidney cancer. The V and J genes are TRBV5-5 and TRBJ1-4; 8 bases match TRBD1. The CDR3: CASSLGTGNLNEKLFF. CDR3 DNA sequence: TGTGCCAGCAGCTTGGGGACAGGGAACCTAAATGAAAAACTGTTTTTT.